Presented here are 25 T cell receptor beta chains from one specimen sequenced in a study of human T cells and chemical hapten exposure. Stated time point: patch test 1, 2 weeks after DPC sensitization. The treatment denotes: therapeutic diphenylcyclopropenone sensitization with weekly scalp DPC. TCRdb reprocessed the RACE reads with MiXCR, giving one entry per CDR3 protein. Seen here are just under 350,000 distinct CDR3 sequences, around 7% observed once, and the top ten hold roughly 8%. Source: whole blood, taken in connection with sensitization to the hapten diphenylcyclopropenone (DPC). The source is a woman aged 18-35 years with alopecia areata. Some clones in this sample may be carry-over from other donors' samples.

This clonotype has ten or more counts. This chain joins TRBV29-1 and TRBJ2-6; D possibly uses TRBD1 or TRBD2 (5 bases each). From germline, CDR1 is SQVTM and CDR2 ANQGSEA. The CDR3 totals 15 residues. Trimming pared 6 bases from V and 0 bases from J, leaving 12 bases between. The CDR3, as DNA: TGCAGCGTACGGGGCTTAGCCTCTGGGGCCAACGTCCTGACTTTC. Translation gives CSVRGLASGANVLTF.

This chain joins TRBV6-2 or TRBV6-3 and TRBJ2-6; 7 positions agree with TRBD2. Trimming took 6 bases from V and 2 from J; bases not matched to a gene: 10. There are 17 residues in the CDR3. Germline values: CDR1 MNHEY, CDR2 SVGEGT. CDR3 in amino acids: CASSPSGHITGANVLTF. CDR3 DNA sequence: TGTGCCAGCAGCCCTAGCGGACACATCACTGGGGCCAACGTCCTGACTTTC.

This clonotype was seen a few times. The CDR3 DNA follows: TGTGCCAGCAGTTTAACGGTTGGTTATGGAAACACCATATATTTT. Amino acids: CASSLTVGYGNTIYF. The V call is TRBV28, the J call TRBJ1-3; D is undetermined. Germline CDR1 MDHEN, CDR2 SYDVKM. Trimming shortened V by 2 bases and J by 3 bases, and 11 bases separated the two germline ends. The CDR3 spans 15 residues.

The V and J genes are TRBV20-1 and TRBJ1-2, with D unclear. The germline V gene encodes CDR1 DFQATT and CDR2 SNEGSKA (reference sequence). Trimming took 2 bases from V and 2 from J, leaving 18 bases between them. This CDR3 has 16 amino acids. As DNA, the CDR3 is TGCAGTGCTAGAAGACCGGGCGTCGTACGAAACTATGGCTACACCTTC. Amino acids: CSARRPGVVRNYGYTF.

This clonotype occurred a few times. CDR3 protein: CASSEQVVPIYF. The CDR3 bases are TGTGCCAGCAGTGAACAGGTTGTGCCCATATATTTT. The V and J genes are TRBV12-3 or TRBV12-4 and TRBJ1-3; maybe TRBD1 (5 bases). The CDR3 is 12 amino acids. V lost 5 bases to trimming and J lost 11 bases, with 13 bases between them.

This clonotype was counted between two and nine times. This chain links TRBV6-1 with TRBJ2-7, with no clear D. Per the germline V gene, CDR1 is MNHNS and CDR2 is SASEGT. Trimming cost V 4 bases and J 2 bases, with 15 bases left between them. There are 15 residues in the CDR3. Written as DNA, the CDR3 is TGTGCCAGCAGTGTCCTCACGGATAGTCCCTACGAGCAGTACTTC. Translation: CASSVLTDSPYEQYF.

This clonotype was seen many times. V usage is TRBV3-1 and J usage is TRBJ1-6; no firm D call. Germline values: CDR1 LGHDT, CDR2 YNNKEL (reference sequence). The V end was cut by 6 bases, the J end by 5 bases, with 11 bases between. The CDR3 runs 14 residues. Here the CDR3 DNA reads TGTGCCAGCAGTAGGGCTTCTGATAATTCACCCCTCCACTTT. It codes for CASSRASDNSPLHF.

The V and J genes are TRBV7-2 and TRBJ2-7; D is perhaps TRBD1 or TRBD2 (5 bases each). The germline V and J ends were trimmed by 1 base and 2 bases, with 12 bases remaining between them. The CDR3 is 15 amino acids. Germline CDR1 reads SGHTA; CDR2 reads FQGNSA. The CDR3 DNA follows: TGTGCCAGCAGCTTAGTAGACGGGGCTACCTACGAGCAGTACTTC. It specifies CASSLVDGATYEQYF.

This clonotype has only a few counts. The chain couples TRBV14 to TRBJ2-5, with 13 bases matching TRBD2. V shed 1 base, J shed 5 bases, and the junction held 7 bases outside the gene matches. There are 17 residues in the CDR3. Per germline, CDR1 SGHDN and CDR2 FVKESK. The CDR3 nucleotides are TGTGCCAGCAGCCAAGGTGGGACTAGCGGGGCCCGCGAGACCCAGTACTTC. Protein: CASSQGGTSGARETQYF.

This clonotype showed up many times. This sequence joins TRBV29-1 and TRBJ2-3, with 14 bases aligning to TRBD2. The CDR3 spans 16 residues. With V trimmed by 1 base and J by 6 bases, 6 bases remained unmatched. Looked up from germline, CDR1 is SQVTM and CDR2 is ANQGSEA. CDR3 loop: CSVEGGLAGASDTQYF. The CDR3 region has the DNA TGCAGCGTTGAAGGGGGACTAGCGGGGGCTTCGGATACGCAGTATTTT.

CDR3 sequence reads: CASSQAQAGVGTQYF. The CDR3 DNA is TGTGCCAGCAGCCAGGCTCAGGCGGGTGTTGGCACCCAGTACTTC. The chain combines TRBV4-2 with TRBJ2-5; possible D gene TRBD2, 5 bases. The CDR3 is 15 amino acids. CDR1 is LGHNA and CDR2 is YNFKEQ in the germline V gene. Trimming removed 3 bases at V and 8 bases at J, with 19 bases between.

This clonotype was picked up many times. The chain links TRBV11-1 to TRBJ2-3, with D unresolved. V was pared by 3 bases and J by 4 bases, with 8 bases between. Germline V lookup: CDR1 SGHAT, CDR2 FQDESV (reference sequence). This CDR3 spans 13 amino acids. The CDR3 DNA is TGTGCCAGCAGCTTCCGTGAGTCAGATACGCAGTATTTT. It codes for CASSFRESDTQYF.

The rearrangement links TRBV6-5 to TRBJ1-2; 7 nucleotides match TRBD1. The CDR3 sequence is 14 residues long. V lost 5 bases to trimming and J lost 0 bases; unmatched junction nucleotides: 3. CDR1 and CDR2 (germline): MNHEY, SVGAGI. The DNA for the CDR3 is TGTGCCAGCAGTGGACAGGAGTCTAACTATGGCTACACCTTC. Residues: CASSGQESNYGYTF.

The chain uses TRBV7-6 and TRBJ2-7, with D tentatively TRBD1 (5 bases). This CDR3 spans 14 amino acids. Germline V gene sequence: CDR1 SGHVS, CDR2 FNYEAQ. V lost 1 base, J lost 0 bases, and 7 bases lay in between. CDR3 sequence reads: CASSLVDSSYEQYF. The CDR3 bases are TGTGCCAGCAGCTTAGTTGACAGCTCCTACGAGCAGTACTTC.

The chain recombines TRBV12-3 or TRBV12-4 with TRBJ1-2; 7 nucleotides line up with TRBD1. Germline trimming cut 4 bases from V and 9 bases from J; bases unmatched to any gene: 8. This CDR3 is built from 13 residues. CDR3 in amino acids: CASSSTGHDRYTF. In DNA form, the CDR3 reads TGTGCCAGCAGTTCGACAGGGCATGATCGCTACACCTTC.

This clonotype was seen a few times. The chain has TRBV28 and TRBJ2-1; 9 bases are shared with TRBD1. The J segment lost 8 bases and the V segment lost 4 bases, leaving 9 bases of the junction unmatched. Germline V gene sequence: CDR1 MDHEN, CDR2 SYDVKM. CDR3 length: 15 amino acids. Here the CDR3 DNA reads TGTGCCAGCAGTTCCGCCGGGACAGGGCCATATGAGCAGTTCTTC. It codes for CASSSAGTGPYEQFF.

V and J are TRBV5-8 and TRBJ2-3, with 10 bases aligning to TRBD2. This CDR3 is built from 17 residues. CDR1 is SGHTS and CDR2 is YDEGEE in the germline V gene. The ends lost 0 bases at V and 1 base at J; junction bases unmatched: 5. The CDR3 protein is CASSLAGLAGGTDTQYF. The CDR3 bases are TGTGCCAGCAGCTTGGCCGGGCTAGCGGGGGGCACAGATACGCAGTATTTT. Variable domain in full (rest from reference TRBV5-8 and TRBJ2-3): EAGVTQSPTHLIKTRGQQATLRCSPISGHTSVYWYQQALGLGLQFLLWYDEGEERNRGNFPPRFSGRQFPNYSSELNVNALELEDSALYLCASSLAGLAGGTDTQYFGPGTRLTVL.

This clonotype was counted ten times or more. The rearrangement links TRBV6-6 to TRBJ2-1; D uncertain. CDR3 length equals 13 residues. The V gene's germline CDR1 is MNHNY and CDR2 SVGAGI (reference sequence). V lost 5 bases, J lost 8 bases, and 13 bases lay in between. CDR3 loop: CASSPQDWDEQFF. CDR3 in DNA: TGTGCCAGCAGTCCGCAGGATTGGGATGAGCAGTTCTTC.

In its sample, this clonotype was seen many times. The rearrangement uses TRBV20-1 and TRBJ2-3, with 8 bases identical to TRBD2. The CDR3 covers 16 residues. Germline V gene data show CDR1 as DFQATT and CDR2 as SNEGSKA (reference sequence). The V and J ends lost 2 bases and 2 bases, in that order; junction bases with no gene match: 9. CDR3 nucleotides: TGCAGTGCTAGATTCACCGGGACTAGACTCACAGATACGCAGTATTTT. This encodes CSARFTGTRLTDTQYF.

This chain links TRBV6-5 with TRBJ1-2, with D unresolved. This CDR3 spans 12 amino acids. V was trimmed by 10 bases and J by 8 bases, leaving 17 bases between them. The V gene's germline CDR1 is MNHEY and CDR2 SVGAGI. The CDR3: CATTGGLDGYTF. The CDR3 DNA follows: TGTGCCACCACCGGAGGGTTGGACGGCTACACCTTC.

This clonotype was seen a few times. The chain employs TRBV4-3 and TRBJ1-3; D gene unclear. The V end lost 3 bases, the J end lost 0 bases, and 9 bases lay between the germline ends. The CDR3 covers 15 residues. CDR1 is LGHNA and CDR2 is YSLEER in the germline V gene. CDR3 nucleotide sequence: TGCGCCAGCAGCCATCTCGGCGACTCTGGAAACACCATATATTTT. Its protein is CASSHLGDSGNTIYF.

This clonotype was observed at least ten times. The chain combines TRBV20-1 with TRBJ1-4, with 7 nucleotides matching TRBD1. CDR3 length equals 15 residues. The V gene end was trimmed by 1 base and the J gene end by 7 bases; junction bases not matched to a gene: 9. Germline CDR1 is DFQATT and CDR2 is SNEGSKA (reference sequence). Here the CDR3 reads CSARARQGSGEKLFF. The CDR3 DNA reads as TGCAGTGCTAGAGCCCGACAGGGATCGGGTGAAAAACTGTTTTTT.

The genes are TRBV29-1 and TRBJ1-2; the D gene is possibly TRBD1 (5 bases). The V gene lost 6 bases and the J gene lost 6 bases, with 11 bases spanning the gap. The CDR3 covers 11 residues. CDR1 is SQVTM, CDR2 ANQGSEA, per germline. CDR3 nucleotide sequence: TGCAGCGTGCAGGGTCCGGATGGCTACACCTTC. Amino acids: CSVQGPDGYTF.

This clonotype was detected only a few times. The chain carries TRBV5-1 and TRBJ2-3; 12 bases fit TRBD2. The CDR3 contains 17 residues. V shed 2 bases, J shed 1 base, and the junction held 5 bases outside the gene matches. Germline V gene sequence: CDR1 SGHRS, CDR2 YFSETQ. The CDR3 sequence is CASSFARLAGGTDTQYF. CDR3 bases: TGCGCCAGCAGCTTTGCTAGACTAGCGGGGGGCACAGATACGCAGTATTTT.

The V gene is TRBV6-5, the J gene TRBJ2-2; D is unclear. Trimming took 2 bases from V and 2 from J, leaving 15 bases between them. This CDR3 comprises 17 residues. Germline V lookup: CDR1 MNHEY, CDR2 SVGAGI. Here the CDR3 reads CASSYQGRTGNTGELFF. The CDR3 DNA sequence: TGTGCCAGCAGTTACCAAGGAAGGACGGGTAACACCGGGGAGCTGTTTTTT.